The clone carrying this T cell receptor (beta chain) was recorded once. The data are from a study of blood T cell repertoires in COVID-19. The ends lost 7 bases at V and 1 base at J; junction bases unmatched: 7. This CDR3 comprises 16 residues. Germline CDR1 and CDR2: MNHNS and SASEGT. Original methodology: It was from reference gene primer amplification that nucleated cell counts were estimated. Some clones are missing from TCRdb's copy, which holds only in-frame ones; the method was immunoSEQ multiplex PCR. V and J calls and clone size follow that table, whereas D and trimming were derived from the DNA. The profile covers some 530,000 clones, with about nine tenths appearing a single time and 8.3% taken by the ten largest.

The sequenced sample was PBMCs or T cells enriched from blood (not recorded which). The sequence was collected from a woman aged 60-75 years who had recovered from COVID-19. The rearrangement links TRBV6-1 to TRBJ2-3; 11 nucleotides line up with TRBD1. CDR3 DNA sequence: TGTGCCAGCAATGAGCCGGGACAGGGGGGCACAGATACGCAGTATTTT. Translated, it gives CASNEPGQGGTDTQYF.